This T cell receptor (beta chain) comes out of a study of cytomegalovirus exposure and HLA in healthy donors. The CDR3 is 11 residues long. The V end lost 7 bases, the J end lost 1 base, and 5 bases lay between the germline ends. Germline CDR1 is SGHKS and CDR2 is YYEKEE (reference sequence). The PCR ran on 60 Vbeta and 13 Jbeta primers. Clones were sequenced by immunoSEQ multiplex PCR, and TCRdb holds only the in-frame ones, with some missing. The table lists some 110,000 clones. The sequenced material came from PBMCs. The rearrangement joins TRBV5-5 to TRBJ1-1; D is ambiguous. This TCR came from a man aged 30 to 45 in good health and CMV-seronegative. CDR3 loop: CASSENTEAFF. The CDR3, as DNA: TGTGCCAGCTCAGAGAACACTGAAGCTTTCTTT.